The T cell receptor beta chain described here comes from a study of CXCR3-negative and CXCR3-positive naive CD8 T cells. Germline-derived CDR1 and CDR2 are MNHEY and SVGEGT. This CDR3 is 14 amino acids long. In the case of this clonotype: As yet, its antigen is unknown.

Researchers sorted roughly 310,000 cells of each CD8+ T cell subset in triplicate. In preparing the TRB cDNA libraries, 5' RACE with UMI labels was used. TCRdb re-called the 5' RACE reads and shows each CDR3 protein once, DNA omitted. The sample has about 43,000 distinct CDR3 sequences, and its top ten clones hold around 11%. Study findings and constraints: For memory CD8+ cells diversity was much lower, but both naive subsets had comparably high diversity.

This clonotype was sampled from a human donor in good health. Some clones in this sample may be carry-over from other donors' samples. This chain joins TRBV6-2 or TRBV6-3 and TRBJ1-1; the TRBD1 assignment by TCRdb is unverifiable without DNA. Material: memory CD8+ T cells from blood. CDR3 amino acids: CASSLNRGRTEAFF.